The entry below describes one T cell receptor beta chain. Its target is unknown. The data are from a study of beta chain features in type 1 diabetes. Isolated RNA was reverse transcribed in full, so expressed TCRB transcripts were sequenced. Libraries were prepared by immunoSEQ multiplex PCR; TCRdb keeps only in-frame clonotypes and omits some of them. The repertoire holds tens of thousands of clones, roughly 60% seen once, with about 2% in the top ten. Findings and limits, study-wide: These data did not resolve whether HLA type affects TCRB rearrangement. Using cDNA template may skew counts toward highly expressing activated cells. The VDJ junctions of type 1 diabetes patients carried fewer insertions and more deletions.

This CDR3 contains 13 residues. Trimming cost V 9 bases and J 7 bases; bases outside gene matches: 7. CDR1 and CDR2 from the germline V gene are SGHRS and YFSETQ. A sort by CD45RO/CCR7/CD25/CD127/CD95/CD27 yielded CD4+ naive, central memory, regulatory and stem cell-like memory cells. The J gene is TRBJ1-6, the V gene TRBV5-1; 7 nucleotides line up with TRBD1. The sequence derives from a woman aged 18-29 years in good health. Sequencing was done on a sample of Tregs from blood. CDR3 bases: TGCGCCACAAAAGGACAGGAGAATTCACCCCTCCACTTT. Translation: CATKGQENSPLHF.